Below are 13 T cell receptor beta chains sequenced from a single sample in a study of shared clonotypes between healthy human individuals. Measured with immunoSEQ multiplex PCR; TCRdb has only the in-frame clones, and not every one. The data show a few million clones, just over 90% seen once. In the naive CD8 group, cells lacked CD45RO and were positively selected for CCR7, so terminally differentiated effector memory CD45RA+ cells were left out. The sample comprised naive CD8+ T cells from PBMCs. These receptors were taken from a man between 18 and 29 years old in good health. Some clones in this sample may be carry-over from other donors' samples.

The chain links TRBV6-1 to TRBJ1-5; possibly TRBD1 for D (5 bases). Germline V lookup: CDR1 MNHNS, CDR2 SASEGT. Deletions cut 4 bases from V and 3 bases from J, with 10 bases between. This CDR3 contains 14 residues. The CDR3 loop is CASSGGAFNQPQHF. Written as DNA, the CDR3 is TGTGCCAGCAGTGGGGGCGCCTTCAATCAGCCCCAGCATTTT.

This clone occurred once. This chain joins TRBV13 and TRBJ1-1; 8 bases fit TRBD1. With 2 bases clipped from V and 4 bases from J, the junction kept 9 bases outside the gene matches. In germline, CDR1 is PRHDT, CDR2 FYEKMQ (reference sequence). The CDR3 length is 16 residues. The CDR3 DNA reads TGTGCCAGCAGCTTACTATTACGGACAGGGATCACTGAAGCTTTCTTT. Protein product: CASSLLLRTGITEAFF.

The CDR3, as DNA: TGTGCCAGCAGCCAAGGGGTCGGGACAGGGGTGGCGGTCACTGAAGCTTTCTTT. Protein sequence: CASSQGVGTGVAVTEAFF. This sequence joins TRBV7-9 and TRBJ1-1, with 10 positions matching TRBD1. This CDR3 region has 18 residues. The V gene's germline CDR1 is SEHNR and CDR2 FQNEAQ (reference sequence). V lost 5 bases, J lost 4 bases, and 16 bases stayed unmatched.

This clone came up a few times. This rearrangement joins TRBV10-3 to TRBJ1-5; D gene uncertain. The CDR3 extends over 11 amino acids. V lost 8 bases, J lost 5 bases, and 7 bases lay in between. Per the germline V gene, CDR1 is ENHRY and CDR2 is SYGVKD. Here the CDR3 reads CAIPLDQPQHF. The CDR3 nucleotides are TGTGCCATCCCGCTCGATCAGCCCCAGCATTTT.

The chain joins TRBV6-1 to TRBJ2-7; the D is unclear. The V gene's germline CDR1 is MNHNS and CDR2 SASEGT. With 6 bases removed from V and 0 bases from J, the gap between germline ends came to 9 bases. This CDR3 contains 13 residues. The CDR3 region has the DNA TGTGCCAGCAGAGTGCAGGCCTCCTACGAGCAGTACTTC. This codes for CASRVQASYEQYF.

The rearrangement joins TRBV30 to TRBJ1-1, with TRBD1 as a possible D gene (5 bases). The CDR3 loop spans 12 amino acids. In germline, CDR1 is GTSNPN, CDR2 SVGIG (reference sequence). The CDR3 is CAGEEGDTEAFF. The CDR3 bases are TGTGCAGGGGAGGAGGGCGACACTGAAGCTTTCTTT.

The chain employs TRBV6-5 and TRBJ1-1; 7 nucleotides match TRBD1. The germline CDR1 and CDR2 sequences are MNHEY and SVGAGI. The CDR3 covers 14 residues. J was trimmed by 8 bases and V by 2 bases; bases with no gene match: 8. CDR3 amino acids: CASSYSRAGGEAFF. The CDR3 DNA is TGTGCCAGCAGTTACAGTAGGGCAGGGGGGGAAGCTTTCTTT.

This chain connects TRBV27 to TRBJ2-7; D is undetermined. The germline V and J ends were trimmed by 0 bases and 6 bases, with 18 bases remaining between them. Germline lookup yields CDR1 MNHEY and CDR2 SMNVEV (reference sequence). The CDR3 totals 16 residues. CDR3 protein: CASSLSGDSEIAEQYF. The CDR3, as DNA: TGTGCCAGCAGTTTATCTGGTGATTCGGAGATCGCCGAGCAGTACTTC.

V usage is TRBV19 and J usage is TRBJ2-7, with D perhaps being TRBD1 or TRBD2 (6 bases each). V shed 7 bases and J shed 2 bases, with 18 bases lying between them. This CDR3 has 15 amino acids. CDR1 LNHDA and CDR2 SQIVND come from the germline V gene (reference sequence). In DNA, the CDR3 is TGTGCCAGTACCTGGGGGGCACAGGGTGCCTACGAGCAGTACTTC. Translating it yields CASTWGAQGAYEQYF.

Details on this clone: At the DNA level, this CDR3 is encoded by other sequences in the same sample as well. The chain has TRBV7-6 and TRBJ2-3; the match to TRBD2 covers 7 bases. Germline V CDR1 and CDR2: SGHVS, FNYEAQ. The V segment lost 5 bases and the J segment 4 bases; nucleotides outside the gene matches: 6. This CDR3 has 14 residues. CDR3: CASSLLGGADTQYF. The DNA for the CDR3 is TGTGCCAGCAGCCTCCTTGGGGGGGCAGATACGCAGTATTTT.

The rearrangement links TRBV18 to TRBJ2-7; tentative D call: TRBD1 (5 bases). Looked up from germline, CDR1 is KGHSH and CDR2 is LQKENI. This CDR3 contains 13 residues. V was cut by 8 bases and J by 3 bases, with 14 bases left in between. Here the CDR3 reads CASREGADYEQYF. The CDR3 nucleotides read TGTGCCAGCCGCGAAGGGGCCGACTACGAGCAGTACTTC. The variable domain in full, with the rest retrieved from reference TRBV18 and TRBJ2-7, is NAGVMQNPRHLVRRRGQEARLRCSPMKGHSHVYWYRQLPEEGLKFMVYLQKENIIDESGMPKERFSAEFPKEGPSILRIQQVVRGDSAAYFCASREGADYEQYFGPGTRLTVT.

The chain employs TRBV7-9 and TRBJ2-7; no definite D call. The germline gives CDR1 SEHNR, CDR2 FQNEAQ (reference sequence). V was pared by 3 bases and J by 0 bases, with 12 bases between. The CDR3 runs to 15 residues. In nucleotides, the CDR3 is TGTGCCAGCAGCTTTTACCAGGACCTCTCCTACGAGCAGTACTTC. Its protein is CASSFYQDLSYEQYF. The complete variable domain, with remaining parts taken from reference TRBV7-9 and TRBJ2-7, reads DTGVSQNPRHKITKRGQNVTFRCDPISEHNRLYWYRQTLGQGPEFLTYFQNEAQLEKSRLLSDRFSAERPKGSFSTLEIQRTEQGDSAMYLCASSFYQDLSYEQYFGPGTRLTVT.

The rearrangement links TRBV27 to TRBJ2-7; 9 nucleotides agree with TRBD2. Looked up from germline, CDR1 is MNHEY and CDR2 is SMNVEV (reference sequence). This CDR3 region has 15 residues. Trimming cost V 5 bases and J 2 bases; bases outside gene matches: 7. CDR3 residues: CASSQTTSGPYEQYF. The DNA for the CDR3 is TGTGCCAGCAGTCAGACGACTAGCGGCCCCTACGAGCAGTACTTC.